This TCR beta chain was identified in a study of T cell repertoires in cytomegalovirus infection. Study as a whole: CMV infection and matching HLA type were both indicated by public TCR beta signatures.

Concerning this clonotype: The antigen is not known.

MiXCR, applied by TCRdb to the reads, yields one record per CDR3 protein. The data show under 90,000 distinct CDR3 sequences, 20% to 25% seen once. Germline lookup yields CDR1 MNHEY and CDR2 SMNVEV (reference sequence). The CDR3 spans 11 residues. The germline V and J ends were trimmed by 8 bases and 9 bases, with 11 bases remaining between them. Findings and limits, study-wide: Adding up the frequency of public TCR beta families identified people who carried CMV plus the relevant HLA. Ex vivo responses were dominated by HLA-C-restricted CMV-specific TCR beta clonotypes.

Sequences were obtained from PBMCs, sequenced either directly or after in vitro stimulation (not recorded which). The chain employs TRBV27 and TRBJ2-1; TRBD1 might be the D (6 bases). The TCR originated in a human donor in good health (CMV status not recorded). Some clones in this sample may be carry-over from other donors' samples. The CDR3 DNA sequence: TGTGCCAGCGGTAGCAGGGGTGAGCAGTTCTTC. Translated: CASGSRGEQFF.